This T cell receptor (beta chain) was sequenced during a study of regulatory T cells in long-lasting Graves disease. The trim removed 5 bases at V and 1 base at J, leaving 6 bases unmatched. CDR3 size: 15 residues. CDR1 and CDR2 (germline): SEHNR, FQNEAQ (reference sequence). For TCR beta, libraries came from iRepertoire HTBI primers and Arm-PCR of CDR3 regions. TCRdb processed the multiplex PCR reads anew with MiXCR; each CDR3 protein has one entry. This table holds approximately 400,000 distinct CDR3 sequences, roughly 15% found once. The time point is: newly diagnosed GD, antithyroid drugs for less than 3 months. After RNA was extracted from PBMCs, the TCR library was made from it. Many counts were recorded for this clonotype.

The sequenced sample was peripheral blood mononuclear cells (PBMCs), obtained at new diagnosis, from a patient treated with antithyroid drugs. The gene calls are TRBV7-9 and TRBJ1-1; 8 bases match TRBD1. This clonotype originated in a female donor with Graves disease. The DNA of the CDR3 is TGTGCCAGCAGCGGGCCGGGGACAGGGAACACTGAAGCTTTCTTT. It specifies CASSGPGTGNTEAFF.